This T cell receptor beta chain was captured by sequencing in a study of T-cell memory formation after mild COVID-19. Study-wide results and caveats: Mainly CM and EM harbored the contracting CD4+ clones; mainly EMRA harbored the CD8+ ones.

The trim removed 4 bases at V and 8 bases at J, leaving 8 bases unmatched. The CDR3 is 13 residues long. Looked up from germline, CDR1 is SQVTM and CDR2 is ANQGSEA. This clonotype was observed a handful of times. The antigen remains undetermined. TCRdb called the 5' RACE reads again in MiXCR, with one record for every CDR3 protein. The data show about 140,000 distinct CDR3 sequences, 14% to 15% seen once. The V gene is TRBV29-1, the J gene TRBJ2-1, with 7 positions matching TRBD2. The clonotype was recovered from an adult woman who had mild COVID-19 (a few samples of this study predate the infection). Cell type and time point are not known. Sequenced material: PBMCs or a T cell subset sorted from them (not recorded which). The CDR3 sequence is CSVVGGPPDEQFF. CDR3 sequence (DNA): TGCAGCGTTGTGGGAGGGCCTCCTGATGAGCAGTTCTTC.